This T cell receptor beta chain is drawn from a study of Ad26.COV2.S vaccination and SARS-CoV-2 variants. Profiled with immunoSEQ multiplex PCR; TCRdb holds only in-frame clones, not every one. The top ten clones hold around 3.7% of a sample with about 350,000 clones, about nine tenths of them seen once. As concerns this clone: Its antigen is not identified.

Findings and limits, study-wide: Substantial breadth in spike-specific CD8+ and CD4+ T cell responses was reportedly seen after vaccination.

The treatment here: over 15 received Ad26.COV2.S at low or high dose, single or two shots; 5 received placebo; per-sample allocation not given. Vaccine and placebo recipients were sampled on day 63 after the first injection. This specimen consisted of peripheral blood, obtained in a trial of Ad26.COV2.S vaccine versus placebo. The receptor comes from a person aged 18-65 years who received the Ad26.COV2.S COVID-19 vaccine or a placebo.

Written as DNA, the CDR3 is TGTGCCAGCTCCGGGGCCGAAAAACTGTTTTTT. This encodes CASSGAEKLFF. The chain combines TRBV12-3 or TRBV12-4 with TRBJ1-4; tentatively, D is TRBD1 (5 bases). The CDR3 is made up of 11 amino acids. Trimming pared 8 bases from V and 8 bases from J, leaving 9 bases between.